The sequence of this TCR beta chain was determined in a study of cytomegalovirus exposure and HLA in healthy donors (dated by TCRdb to 2015 to 2018). The study in broad terms: An earlier analysis of about 530 of the donors reported over 250 Gb of sequence data and 95 million to 120 million unique TCR beta sequences obtained from about 179 million T cells. Rather than using new phenotypic data, the later analysis identified candidate immune exposures from TCR beta sequences and from how often those sequences occurred across donors. On average, 235,054 unique TCR beta nucleotide sequences were sequenced per donor among a few hundred genotyped donors of the cohort, with about 19% of those sequences being non-productive. In addition to the first cohort of roughly 670 subjects, a separate validation cohort of 130 or so different subjects was used. In a later analysis, previously published TCR beta repertoires from more than 500 donors were re-analyzed and high-resolution HLA genotyping was added so that TCR occurrence patterns could be studied. Among the roughly 400 genotyped donors, approximately 82% belonged to the genetic ancestry cluster associated with self-reported Caucasian donors. The number of typed donors differed by locus: roughly 629-640 for A, B, C, DRB1 and DQB1; 500 to 550 for DQA1; around 580 for DPA1; and around 490 for DPB1. Donor age, sex, ethnicity and CMV serostatus were collected together with the repertoire data. An early release that covered roughly 600 HLA-typed donors contained approximately 300 gigabases of sequencing data and 85 million to 100 million unique TCR sequences. To predict cytomegalovirus infection status, the study combined high-throughput TCR immunosequencing, statistical association of individual TCRs with disease status, and machine learning. In an earlier analysis of 587 of the donors, high-throughput TCR beta sequencing was used to judge whether each TCR beta V gene segment behaved as functional or pseudogenic. Every discovery cohort repertoire had been produced on one sequencing platform. About five DR-DQ haplotypes were treated as single units for association and clustering because of strong linkage in the cohort. A later genetic analysis took genome-wide SNP genotypes for about 55% of the roughly 670 donors and used that subset as a discovery cohort. The study aimed to test whether cataloging public T cell receptors could reveal signatures of past pathogen exposure. HLA typing included class I and class II loci at four-digit resolution. The study profiled the T cell repertoires of hundreds of subjects by immunosequencing and related them to cytomegalovirus serostatus. General study outcomes and caveats: Assigning TCR associations to individual alleles was difficult when HLA alleles, especially DR and DQ, strongly co-occurred. A total of 164 TCR beta chains were listed by the study as associated with cytomegalovirus. HLA typing was unavailable for some donors at each locus, so association tests used only the typed subset. In a later analysis, TCR association rates were found to vary across HLA loci, with the most associated TCRs seen for DRB1 alleles and the fewest for HLA-C alleles. Only TCR beta chains were sequenced in this cohort, and the absence of alpha or paired-chain data limited detectable features. Cytomegalovirus status was reported to be diagnosed by the classifier with high specificity and sensitivity in both the original and validation cohorts. An association between a missense DCLRE1C variant and V-gene and J-gene trimming of TCR beta chains was found in a later genetic analysis and replicated in an independent cohort. CMV serostatus was the only immune exposure information available for the cohort. Most TCR sequences were observed very rarely across donors, whereas some public TCRs were present in many individuals. Sequencing depth was assumed to be roughly uniform across donors in the presence/absence analyses, though that assumption may not hold. Some IMGT-functional V segments, including TRBV6-2 and TRBV6-3, could not be told apart with the 87-base-pair reads, so those segments were excluded. A further reported finding was that TCR beta sequences accurately predicted the HLA-A and HLA-B alleles for most subjects in the first cohort. According to a later analysis, parvovirus B19, influenza, CMV and Epstein-Barr virus appeared linked to several top co-occurrence clusters. A cluster of highly shared sequence variants was judged likely to be a technical artifact of the sequencing pipeline. Most CMV-associated TCR beta chains appeared to be HLA-restricted in a later analysis, and the HLA associations seemed to be driven largely by CMV exposure. Because counts were too low, about 18 rarely observed V segments, including chromosome 9 orphons, were left out of the earlier analysis of approximately 500 of the donors. An earlier analysis of some 560 of the donors showed that most TCR beta V segments appeared in productive rearrangements either about 87% or about 30% of the time, which broadly matched IMGT annotations. In a later genetic analysis, fewer N-insertions in productive TCRs were reported among donors in an Asian-associated ancestry cluster than the roughly 670-donor mean. In vitro tests confirmed that a few of the cytomegalovirus-associated TCR beta chains recognize cytomegalovirus antigens. According to the authors, the approach could potentially be generalized to other disease states and immunological phenotypes. At a false discovery rate of 0.05, a later analysis linked some 17,000 TCR beta sequences to specific HLA alleles. Linkage disequilibrium might explain the correlated functional status among segregating V segments, but an unknown experimental factor could not be excluded. A later analysis found that HLA-associated TCR beta chains were more clonally expanded and had lower generation probabilities than equally common non-associated chains.

The cohort consisted of some 730 healthy bone marrow donors. All cohort members were sampled while nominally healthy, although unrecorded immune exposures were likely present. The donor tested CMV seronegative, placing the donor among the 350 to 400 seronegative members of the cohort. Every donor gave a peripheral blood sample, and the peripheral blood mononuclear cells from that sample were used for TCR beta sequencing. The Qiagen DNeasy Blood Extraction Kit was used to extract genomic DNA from the blood cell samples. Measured from the cysteine to the phenylalanine, the CDR3 is 11 residues long. The entry retains the CDR3 DNA only, 33 bases that are in frame from base 1. CDR1 DFQATT and CDR2 SNEGSKA are derived from the germline V gene (reference sequence). V is shortened by 4 bases, J by 10 bases, and the region joining them spans 11 bases. Library preparation used the immunoSEQ multiplex PCR assay. For the multiplex PCR, a mixture combining 60 forward primers for TCR Vbeta segments and 13 reverse primers for TCR Jbeta segments was used. Amplification of the CDR3 region of rearranged TCR beta genes was performed with a multiplex PCR assay on genomic DNA. The Illumina HiSeq System was used to sequence the amplified TCR beta libraries as 87-base-pair reads. The source study handled its data this way. A later analysis counted approximately 74 million unique TCR beta chains across the 666 repertoires, and 9.5 million to 11 million of these chains were shared by at least two donors. Raw reads were error-corrected and collapsed into unique sequences by a nearest-neighbor algorithm in which closely related sequences were merged to remove PCR and sequencing errors. V, D and J gene segments were assigned by aligning CDR3 sequences to IMGT reference sequences. Each retained sequence needed at least a six-nucleotide match to both a V gene segment and a J gene segment. Rearrangements were called productive when the CDR3 lacked stop codons and stayed in frame with V and J; all others were non-productive. CDR3 was defined by IMGT convention, running from the second conserved V-encoded cysteine to the conserved J-encoded phenylalanine. The earlier analysis of about 570 of the donors excluded any sequence lacking an unambiguous match to a single V gene segment. An earlier analysis of a few hundred of the donors classified V segments as functional when productive rearrangements were above 56.7% and as segregating when the standard deviation between donors was above 5%. A statistical classification framework was developed to diagnose cytomegalovirus status using the catalog of TCR beta chain sequences. A later analysis assigned V and J genes by comparing TCR nucleotide sequences with IMGT/GENE-DB human TR gene sequences. In a later analysis, CDR3 sequences and most-parsimonious VDJ recombination scenarios were assigned using the TCRdist pipeline. A later analysis defined each TCR beta chain by its CDR3 amino acid sequence plus V-gene family, and excluded reads lacking a unique V-gene family. In a later analysis, 500 to 700 highly shared, low-generation-probability nucleotide sequences were removed to address suspected cross-contamination and a sequencing artifact. A later analysis calculated a clonal expansion index for each public chain from normalized within-repertoire ranks of inferred template counts. Generation probabilities in a later analysis came from a VDJ recombination model fitted to out-of-frame rearrangements, and those results were checked against IGoR. A later analysis scored TCR-TCR, TCR-HLA and TCR-CMV co-occurrence with hypergeometric tests, applying a repertoire-size bias correction to TCR pairs. In a later analysis, false discovery rates were estimated by permuting HLA or CMV assignments 20 times. In a later analysis, co-occurring TCRs were grouped with DBSCAN, and TCRdist sequence similarity was added when clustering was performed within HLA-allele-positive subsets. Repertoires with fewer than 30,000 or more than 120,000 public chains, plus five repertoires with anomalous nucleotide sharing, were excluded from co-occurrence clustering. TCRdb's version of the immuneACCESS table is confined to in-frame rearrangements and falls short of the full clone set. An unresolved V gene accounts for under half of the shortfall where checked; the remainder is of unknown origin. The DNA was the basis for D and trimming; V, J and clone size are from that table. The sample's own table lists 150,000 to 200,000 clones. Of the sample, around 0.7% falls within the top ten clones.

Concerning this clone itself: Which antigen it targets is not known.

The chain uses TRBV20-1 and TRBJ2-1; the D segment cannot be called with confidence. Sequenced input: PBMCs. The origin of this receptor is a boy between 10 and 17 years old in good health and CMV-seronegative. The DNA sequence reads TGCAGTGCTACCGCTAGGAGCGAGCAGTTCTTC. It encodes CSATARSEQFF.